This is a list of T cell receptor beta chains from one sample in a study of graft-versus-host responses after intestinal transplantation. These receptors lack a known antigen. Profiled with immunoSEQ multiplex PCR; TCRdb holds only in-frame clones, not every one. The sample includes 40,000 to 55,000 clones, roughly 90% seen only once; the top ten take roughly 0.62%. This specimen was unstimulated CD4+ T cells sorted from spleen or lymph node cells, taken before transplant. The receptors were sampled from a human donor who was the organ donor for an intestinal transplant. Both conserved end residues are part of each CDR3. The D gene is left open where the match is weak. Rows give clone size only sometimes, using once, few, many, or a class for an expanded clone.

v_gene	j_gene	d_gene	abundance	CDR3aa	CDR3nt
TRBV7-9	TRBJ1-1	-	-	CASSYSPTVRDTEAFF	TGTGCCAGCAGCTACTCCCCCACGGTTCGCGACACTGAAGCTTTCTTT
TRBV28	TRBJ2-3	TRBD2	-	CASSLPPASGRANTQYF	TGTGCCAGCAGCCTACCCCCTGCTAGCGGGAGGGCCAATACGCAGTATTTT
TRBV5-6	TRBJ2-7	TRBD1	once	CASSKGQGWYEQYF	TGTGCCAGCAGCAAAGGACAGGGCTGGTACGAGCAGTACTTC
TRBV28	TRBJ1-4	-	-	CASSLGDPMREKLFF	TGTGCCAGCAGTTTGGGCGATCCCATGAGAGAAAAACTGTTTTTT
TRBV30	TRBJ2-5	-	-	CAWSISSGTQYF	TGTGCCTGGAGTATTTCGTCGGGGACCCAGTACTTC
TRBV7-2	TRBJ2-3	TRBD2	-	CASSLGLAGSTDTQYF	TGTGCCAGCAGCTTGGGACTAGCGGGAAGCACAGATACGCAGTATTTT
TRBV7-8	TRBJ2-7	-	-	CASSPSLASEQYF	TGTGCCAGCAGCCCCTCTCTAGCTTCCGAGCAGTACTTC
TRBV4-2	TRBJ1-1	-	-	CASSQERTVNTEAFF	TGTGCCAGCAGCCAAGAGAGGACAGTGAACACCGAAGCTTTCTTT
TRBV5-1	TRBJ2-5	TRBD2	-	CASSFGTSEETQYF	TGCGCCAGCAGCTTCGGGACTAGCGAAGAGACCCAGTACTTC
TRBV14	TRBJ2-7	TRBD1	-	CASSRTGQGAGYEQYF	TGTGCCAGCAGCCGGACGGGACAGGGGGCTGGCTACGAGCAGTACTTC
TRBV7-8	TRBJ1-2	-	-	CASSLVEWGEGGGYTF	TGTGCCAGCAGCTTAGTTGAGTGGGGGGAGGGTGGCGGCTACACCTTC
TRBV2	TRBJ2-3	-	-	CASRDIWLAYKVDTQYF	TGTGCCAGCAGAGATATTTGGCTAGCGTATAAGGTAGATACGCAGTATTTT
TRBV20-1	TRBJ1-2	TRBD1	-	CSAPTGFGYTF	TGCAGTGCACCGACAGGGTTTGGCTACACCTTC
TRBV15	TRBJ2-2	TRBD1	-	CATRVTGLAGELFF	TGTGCCACCAGGGTGACAGGGCTGGCCGGGGAGCTGTTTTTT
TRBV7-9	TRBJ1-1	-	-	CASSLRMNTEAFF	TGTGCCAGCAGCTTGAGAATGAACACTGAAGCTTTCTTT
TRBV19	TRBJ2-5	-	few	CASSIGTYSNQETQYF	TGTGCCAGTAGTATCGGGACATACTCTAACCAAGAGACCCAGTACTTC
TRBV7-7	TRBJ2-5	TRBD2	-	CASSLPSAGGQETQYF	TGTGCTAGCAGCTTACCCTCCGCGGGGGGCCAAGAGACCCAGTACTTC
TRBV4-1	TRBJ2-5	TRBD2	-	CASSQGLAGLQETQYF	TGCGCCAGCAGCCAAGGACTAGCGGGGCTCCAAGAGACCCAGTACTTC
TRBV6-5	TRBJ1-1	-	-	CASSLVGVRTEAFF	TGTGCCAGCAGCTTGGTCGGGGTTCGGACTGAAGCTTTCTTT
TRBV20-1	TRBJ2-7	-	-	CSAMSAYEQYF	TGCAGTGCTATGAGTGCCTACGAGCAGTACTTC
TRBV28	TRBJ2-6	-	-	CASNVGVGGANVLTF	TGTGCCAGCAACGTAGGGGTCGGGGGGGCCAACGTCCTGACTTTC
TRBV12-5	TRBJ2-1	TRBD1	-	CASGIGQGANNEQFF	TGTGCTAGTGGGATAGGACAGGGGGCCAACAATGAGCAGTTCTTC
TRBV28	TRBJ2-5	-	-	CASSSPTRSGQETQYF	TGTGCCAGCAGTTCCCCCACTAGGAGCGGGCAAGAGACCCAGTACTTC
TRBV2	TRBJ2-2	-	few	CASRAGPNTGELFF	TGTGCCAGCAGGGCGGGACCTAACACCGGGGAGCTGTTTTTT
TRBV5-5	TRBJ2-3	TRBD1	-	CASSWETGTGTDTQYF	TGTGCCAGCAGCTGGGAGACAGGGACCGGGACAGATACGCAGTATTTT
TRBV28	TRBJ1-1	-	-	CASRQGGTEAFF	TGTGCCAGCAGACAGGGCGGGACTGAAGCTTTCTTT
TRBV18	TRBJ2-6	TRBD1	-	CASSPPRGHSGANVLTF	TGTGCCAGCTCACCACCGAGGGGGCACTCTGGGGCCAACGTCCTGACTTTC
TRBV5-6	TRBJ1-4	TRBD1	-	CASSGRTGYNEKLFF	TGTGCCAGCAGCGGCCGGACAGGCTATAACGAAAAACTGTTTTTT
TRBV20-1	TRBJ2-1	-	-	CSARWDFGQFF	TGCAGTGCCAGATGGGACTTTGGGCAGTTCTTC
TRBV27	TRBJ1-1	-	-	CASSLFSYTEAFF	TGTGCCAGCAGTTTATTCTCGTACACTGAAGCTTTCTTT
TRBV23-1	TRBJ2-1	TRBD2	-	CASSHPGTSGTNEQFF	TGCGCCAGCAGTCACCCAGGGACTAGCGGGACGAATGAGCAGTTCTTC
TRBV7-3	TRBJ2-5	TRBD1	-	CASSRTGGAETQYF	TGTGCCAGCAGCCGGACAGGGGGCGCGGAGACCCAGTACTTC
TRBV19	TRBJ1-1	-	few	CASSFYAGNTEAFF	TGTGCCAGTAGTTTCTATGCGGGGAACACTGAAGCTTTCTTT
TRBV25-1	TRBJ1-2	TRBD1	-	CASSDPTGGIGYTF	TGTGCCAGCAGTGACCCAACAGGGGGCATTGGCTACACCTTC
TRBV27	TRBJ2-7	TRBD1	-	CASSLSGQGSYEQYF	TGTGCCAGCAGTTTATCGGGACAGGGATCCTACGAGCAGTACTTC
TRBV19	TRBJ2-6	-	-	CASSTTHAGANVLTF	TGTGCCAGTAGTACCACACACGCTGGGGCCAACGTCCTGACTTTC
TRBV28	TRBJ1-2	TRBD1	-	CASRQTGGGSGYTF	TGTGCCAGCAGACAGACAGGGGGCGGATCGGGCTACACCTTC
TRBV2	TRBJ1-2	-	-	CASSGTAYGYTF	TGTGCCAGCAGTGGGACAGCCTATGGCTACACCTTC
TRBV27	TRBJ1-1	-	-	CASSFFSGGRAFF	TGTGCCAGCAGTTTTTTCAGTGGGGGCAGGGCTTTCTTT
TRBV5-1	TRBJ1-2	-	-	CASSLGGNYGYTF	TGCGCCAGCAGCTTGGGAGGTAACTATGGCTACACCTTC
TRBV5-8	TRBJ2-7	-	-	CASSLLRGDEQYF	TGTGCCAGCAGCTTGCTCAGGGGCGACGAGCAGTACTTC
TRBV7-3	TRBJ2-1	-	-	CASSWAGQGGYNEQFF	TGTGCCAGCAGCTGGGCAGGGCAGGGGGGCTACAATGAGCAGTTCTTC
TRBV5-8	TRBJ2-1	TRBD2	-	CASSLWGAGPYNEQFF	TGTGCCAGCAGCTTGTGGGGAGCGGGACCTTACAATGAGCAGTTCTTC
TRBV6-6	TRBJ2-4	TRBD2	-	CASSYTGGAKNIQYF	TGTGCCAGCAGTTACACGGGGGGGGCCAAAAACATTCAGTACTTC
TRBV27	TRBJ2-5	TRBD1	-	CASSLRDRRGQETQYF	TGTGCCAGCAGTTTACGGGACAGGAGAGGACAAGAGACCCAGTACTTC
TRBV7-9	TRBJ2-1	TRBD1	-	CASSPDRASFNEQFF	TGTGCCAGCAGCCCGGACAGGGCAAGTTTCAATGAGCAGTTCTTC